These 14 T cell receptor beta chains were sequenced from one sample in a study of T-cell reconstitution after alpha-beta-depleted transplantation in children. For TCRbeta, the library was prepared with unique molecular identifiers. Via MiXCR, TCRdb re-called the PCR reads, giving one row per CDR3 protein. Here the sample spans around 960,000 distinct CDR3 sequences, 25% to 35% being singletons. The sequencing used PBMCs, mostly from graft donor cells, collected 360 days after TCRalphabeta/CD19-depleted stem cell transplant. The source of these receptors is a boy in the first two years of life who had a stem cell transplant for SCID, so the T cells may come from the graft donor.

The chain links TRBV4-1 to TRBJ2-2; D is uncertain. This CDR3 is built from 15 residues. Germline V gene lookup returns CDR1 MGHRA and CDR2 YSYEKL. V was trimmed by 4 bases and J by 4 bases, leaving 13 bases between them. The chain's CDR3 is CASSPGPGRTGELFF. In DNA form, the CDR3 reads TGCGCCAGCAGCCCTGGACCGGGCCGCACCGGGGAGCTGTTTTTT.

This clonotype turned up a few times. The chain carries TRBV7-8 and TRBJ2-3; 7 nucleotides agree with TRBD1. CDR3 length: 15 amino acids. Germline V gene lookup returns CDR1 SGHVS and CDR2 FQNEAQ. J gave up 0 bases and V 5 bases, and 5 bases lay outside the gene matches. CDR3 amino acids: CASSQGDTSTDTQYF. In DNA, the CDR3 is TGTGCCAGCAGCCAGGGGGACACTAGCACAGATACGCAGTATTTT.

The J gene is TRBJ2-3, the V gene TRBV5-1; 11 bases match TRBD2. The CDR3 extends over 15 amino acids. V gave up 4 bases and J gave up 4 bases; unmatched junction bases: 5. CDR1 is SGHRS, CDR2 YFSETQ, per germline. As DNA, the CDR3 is TGCGCCAGCAGCCCACTAGCGGGGGCCGCAGATACGCAGTATTTT. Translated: CASSPLAGAADTQYF.

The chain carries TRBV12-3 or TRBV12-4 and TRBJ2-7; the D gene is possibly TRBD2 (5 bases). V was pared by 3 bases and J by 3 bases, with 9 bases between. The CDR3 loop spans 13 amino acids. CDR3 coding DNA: TGTGCCAGCAGTTTGCGGGTCAACTACGAGCAGTACTTC. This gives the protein CASSLRVNYEQYF.

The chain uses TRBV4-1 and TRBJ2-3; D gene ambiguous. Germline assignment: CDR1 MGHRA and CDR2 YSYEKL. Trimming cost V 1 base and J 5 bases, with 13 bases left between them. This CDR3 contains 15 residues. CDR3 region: CASSQGGPSRDTQYF. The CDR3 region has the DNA TGCGCCAGCAGCCAAGGGGGTCCTTCGAGAGATACGCAGTATTTT.

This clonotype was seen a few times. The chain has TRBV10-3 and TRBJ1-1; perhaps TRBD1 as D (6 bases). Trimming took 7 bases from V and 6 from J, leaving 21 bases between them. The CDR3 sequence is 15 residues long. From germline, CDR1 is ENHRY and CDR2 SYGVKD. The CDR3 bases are TGTGCCATCAAAGATAACAGGGTTCGTGGCGCTGAAGCTTTCTTT. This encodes CAIKDNRVRGAEAFF.

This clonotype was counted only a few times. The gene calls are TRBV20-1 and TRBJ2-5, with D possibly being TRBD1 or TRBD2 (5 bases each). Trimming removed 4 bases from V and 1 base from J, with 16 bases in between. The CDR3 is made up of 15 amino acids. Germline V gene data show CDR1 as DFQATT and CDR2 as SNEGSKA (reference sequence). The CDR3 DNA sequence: TGCAGTGCTAATCCGGGACGGGCCCCCCAAGAGACCCAGTACTTC. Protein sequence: CSANPGRAPQETQYF.

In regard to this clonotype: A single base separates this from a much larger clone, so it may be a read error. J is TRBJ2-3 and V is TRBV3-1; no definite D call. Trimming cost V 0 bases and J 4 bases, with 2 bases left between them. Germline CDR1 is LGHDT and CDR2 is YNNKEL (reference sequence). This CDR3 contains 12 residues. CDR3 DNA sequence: TGTGCCAGCAGCCAAGACGCAGATACGCAGTATTTT. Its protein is CASSQDADTQYF.

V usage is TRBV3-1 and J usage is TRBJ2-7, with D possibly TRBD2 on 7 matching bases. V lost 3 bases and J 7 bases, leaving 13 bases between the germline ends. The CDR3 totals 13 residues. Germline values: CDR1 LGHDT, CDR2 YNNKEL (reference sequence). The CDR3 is CASSQGGGAEQYF. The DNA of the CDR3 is TGTGCCAGCAGCCAGGGAGGGGGGGCGGAGCAGTACTTC.

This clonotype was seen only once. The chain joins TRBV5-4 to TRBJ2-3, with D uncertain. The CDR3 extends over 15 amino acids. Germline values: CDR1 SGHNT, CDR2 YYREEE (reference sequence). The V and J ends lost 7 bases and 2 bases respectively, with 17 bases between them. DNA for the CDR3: TGTGCCAGCTCCCCCTCGGGTCCGATCACAGATACGCAGTATTTT. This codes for CASSPSGPITDTQYF.

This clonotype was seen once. The CDR3 is CASGGGFQPQHF. In DNA, the CDR3 is TGTGCCAGTGGCGGGGGCTTCCAGCCCCAGCATTTT. The rearrangement links TRBV28 to TRBJ1-5; D perhaps matches TRBD1 (6 bases). Trimming left V 9 bases short and J 7 bases short, with 13 bases between. Germline values: CDR1 MDHEN, CDR2 SYDVKM. This CDR3 spans 12 amino acids.

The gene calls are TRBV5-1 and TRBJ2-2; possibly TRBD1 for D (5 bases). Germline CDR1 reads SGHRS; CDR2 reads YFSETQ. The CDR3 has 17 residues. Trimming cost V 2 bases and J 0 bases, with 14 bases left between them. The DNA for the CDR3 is TGCGCCAGCAGCTTCAACCTTCAGGGCGCGAACACCGGGGAGCTGTTTTTT. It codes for CASSFNLQGANTGELFF.

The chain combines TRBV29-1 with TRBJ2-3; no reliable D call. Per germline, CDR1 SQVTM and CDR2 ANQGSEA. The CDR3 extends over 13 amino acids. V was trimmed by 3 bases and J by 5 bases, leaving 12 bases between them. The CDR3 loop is CSVEMDVRDTQYF. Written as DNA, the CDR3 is TGCAGCGTTGAGATGGACGTTCGAGATACGCAGTATTTT.

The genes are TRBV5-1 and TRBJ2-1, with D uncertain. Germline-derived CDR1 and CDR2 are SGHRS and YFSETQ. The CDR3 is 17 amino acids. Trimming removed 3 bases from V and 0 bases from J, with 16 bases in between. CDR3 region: CASSSLPTLSSYNEQFF. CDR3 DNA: TGCGCCAGCAGCTCCCTCCCGACTCTGAGCTCCTACAATGAGCAGTTCTTC.